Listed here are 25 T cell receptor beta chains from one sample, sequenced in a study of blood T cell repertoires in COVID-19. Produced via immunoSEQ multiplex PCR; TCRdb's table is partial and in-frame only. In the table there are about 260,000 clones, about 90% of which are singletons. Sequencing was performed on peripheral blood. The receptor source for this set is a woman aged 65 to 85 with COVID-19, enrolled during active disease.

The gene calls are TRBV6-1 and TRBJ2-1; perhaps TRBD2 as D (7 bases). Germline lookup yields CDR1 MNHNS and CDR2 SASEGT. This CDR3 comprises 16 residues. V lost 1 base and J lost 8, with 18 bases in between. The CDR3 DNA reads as TGTGCCAGCAGTGAAGATATCGGGGGGCTTATTGATGAGCAGTTCTTC. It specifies CASSEDIGGLIDEQFF.

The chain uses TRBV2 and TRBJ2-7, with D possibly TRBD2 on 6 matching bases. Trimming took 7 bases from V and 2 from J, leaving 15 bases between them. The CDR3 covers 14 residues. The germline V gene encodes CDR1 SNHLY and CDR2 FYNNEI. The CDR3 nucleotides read TGTGCCAGCACCTTAGGGACTTCCACCTACGAGCAGTACTTC. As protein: CASTLGTSTYEQYF.

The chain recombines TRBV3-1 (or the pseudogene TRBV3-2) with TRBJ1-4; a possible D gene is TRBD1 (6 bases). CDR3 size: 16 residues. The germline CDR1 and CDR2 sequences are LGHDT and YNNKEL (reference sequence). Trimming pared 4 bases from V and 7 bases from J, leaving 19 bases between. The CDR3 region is CASSPHGNWGPEKLFF. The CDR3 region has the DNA TGTGCCAGCAGCCCCCACGGTAACTGGGGGCCTGAAAAACTGTTTTTT.

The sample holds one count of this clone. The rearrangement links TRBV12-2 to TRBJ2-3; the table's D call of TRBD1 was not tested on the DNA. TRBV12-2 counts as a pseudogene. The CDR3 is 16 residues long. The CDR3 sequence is CASRLAWGPETDTQYF. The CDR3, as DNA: TGTGCAAGTCGCTTAGCGTGGGGCCCAGAAACAGATACGCAGTATTTT.

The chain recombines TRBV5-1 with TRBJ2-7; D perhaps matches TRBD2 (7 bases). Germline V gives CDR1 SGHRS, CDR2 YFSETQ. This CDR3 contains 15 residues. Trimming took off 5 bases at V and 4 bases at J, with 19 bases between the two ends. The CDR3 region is CASSLEGRGAYEQYF. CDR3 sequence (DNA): TGCGCCAGCAGTCTGGAAGGTCGGGGGGCTTACGAGCAGTACTTC.

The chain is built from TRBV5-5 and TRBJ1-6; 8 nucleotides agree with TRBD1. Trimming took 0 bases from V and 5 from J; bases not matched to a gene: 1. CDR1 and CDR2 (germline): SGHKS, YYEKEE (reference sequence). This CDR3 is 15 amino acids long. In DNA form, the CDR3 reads TGTGCCAGCAGCTTGGTCAGGGGGCATAATTCACCCCTCCACTTT. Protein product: CASSLVRGHNSPLHF.

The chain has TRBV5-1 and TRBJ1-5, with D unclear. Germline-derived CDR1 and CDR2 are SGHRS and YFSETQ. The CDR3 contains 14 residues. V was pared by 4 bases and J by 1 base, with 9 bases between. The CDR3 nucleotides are TGCGCCAGCAGCCCGTCAGCGAGCAATCAGCCCCAGCATTTT. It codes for CASSPSASNQPQHF. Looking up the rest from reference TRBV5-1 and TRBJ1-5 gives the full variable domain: KAGVTQTPRYLIKTRGQQVTLSCSPISGHRSVSWYQQTPGQGLQFLFEYFSETQRNKGNFPGRFSGRQFSNSRSEMNVSTLELGDSALYLCASSPSASNQPQHFGDGTRLSIL.

The CDR3 region is CASSLSLRNYGYTF. The CDR3 DNA sequence: TGTGCCAGCAGTTTATCGCTACGTAACTATGGCTACACCTTC. The V call is TRBV27, the J call TRBJ1-2; D gene ambiguous. The CDR3 is made up of 14 amino acids. Per germline, CDR1 MNHEY and CDR2 SMNVEV (reference sequence). The V end lost 0 bases, the J end lost 1 base, and 6 bases lay between the germline ends.

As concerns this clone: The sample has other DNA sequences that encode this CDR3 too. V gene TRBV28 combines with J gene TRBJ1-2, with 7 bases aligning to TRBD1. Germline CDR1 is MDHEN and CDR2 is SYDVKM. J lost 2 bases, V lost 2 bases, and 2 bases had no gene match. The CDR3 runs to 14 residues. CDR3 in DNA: TGTGCCAGCAGTTTACCGGGACAGAACTATGGCTACACCTTC. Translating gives CASSLPGQNYGYTF.

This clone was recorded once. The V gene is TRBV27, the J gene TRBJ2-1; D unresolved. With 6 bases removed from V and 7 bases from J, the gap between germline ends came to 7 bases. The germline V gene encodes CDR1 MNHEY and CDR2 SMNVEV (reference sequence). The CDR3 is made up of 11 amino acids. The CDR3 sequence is CASRSYNEQFF. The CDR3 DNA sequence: TGTGCCAGCAGGTCGTATAATGAGCAGTTCTTC.

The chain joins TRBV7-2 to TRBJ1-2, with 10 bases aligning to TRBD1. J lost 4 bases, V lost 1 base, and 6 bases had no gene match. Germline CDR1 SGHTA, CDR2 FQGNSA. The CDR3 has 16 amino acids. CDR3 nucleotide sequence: TGTGCCAGCAGCTTAGAGGGGACAGGGGCCTTCTATGGCTACACCTTC. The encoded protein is CASSLEGTGAFYGYTF.

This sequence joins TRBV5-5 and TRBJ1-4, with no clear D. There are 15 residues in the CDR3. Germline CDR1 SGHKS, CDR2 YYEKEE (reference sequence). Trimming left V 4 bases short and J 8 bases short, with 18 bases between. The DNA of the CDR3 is TGTGCCAGCAGCCCGCGTCGTAATGACGGGGAAAAACTGTTTTTT. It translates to CASSPRRNDGEKLFF.

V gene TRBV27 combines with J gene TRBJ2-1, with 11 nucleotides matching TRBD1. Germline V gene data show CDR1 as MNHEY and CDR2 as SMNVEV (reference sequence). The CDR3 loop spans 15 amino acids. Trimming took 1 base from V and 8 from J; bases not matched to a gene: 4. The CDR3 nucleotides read TGTGCCAGCAGTTTATTCGGACAGGGGGCCTATGAGCAGTTCTTC. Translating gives CASSLFGQGAYEQFF.

CDR3 DNA: TGTGCCAGCAGCACCCAGGATTATGGCTACACCTTC. It encodes CASSTQDYGYTF. V gene TRBV9 combines with J gene TRBJ1-2; D unresolved. CDR3 length: 12 amino acids. The germline V gene has CDR1 SGDLS and CDR2 YYNGEE. Trimming stripped 4 bases from V and 5 bases from J, with 9 bases between.

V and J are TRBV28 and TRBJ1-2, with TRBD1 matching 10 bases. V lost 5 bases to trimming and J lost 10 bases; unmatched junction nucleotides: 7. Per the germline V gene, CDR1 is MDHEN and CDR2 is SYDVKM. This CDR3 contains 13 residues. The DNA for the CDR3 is TGTGCCAGCAGTCCGGGACAGGGGACCTCCTACACCTTC. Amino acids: CASSPGQGTSYTF.

The CDR3, as DNA: TGTGCCAGCAGCTTAAGTACTCAGGCAGGAAACACCATATATTTT. Translation: CASSLSTQAGNTIYF. This chain uses TRBV5-5 with TRBJ1-3; D gene unclear. CDR1 and CDR2 (germline): SGHKS, YYEKEE (reference sequence). The CDR3 runs to 15 residues. Trimming shortened V by 2 bases and J by 4 bases, and 13 bases separated the two germline ends. Filled out from reference TRBV5-5 and TRBJ1-3, the complete variable domain reads DAGVTQSPTHLIKTRGQQVTLRCSPISGHKSVSWYQQVLGQGPQFIFQYYEKEERGRGNFPDRFSARQFPNYSSELNVNALLLGDSALYLCASSLSTQAGNTIYFGEGSWLTVV.

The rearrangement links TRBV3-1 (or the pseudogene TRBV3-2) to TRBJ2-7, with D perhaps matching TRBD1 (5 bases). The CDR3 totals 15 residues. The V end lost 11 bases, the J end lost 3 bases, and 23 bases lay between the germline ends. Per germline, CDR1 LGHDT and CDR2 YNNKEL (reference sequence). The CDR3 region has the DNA TGTGCCGTCCAGCCCCACACCCAAGGGGACTACGAGCAGTACTTC. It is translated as CAVQPHTQGDYEQYF.

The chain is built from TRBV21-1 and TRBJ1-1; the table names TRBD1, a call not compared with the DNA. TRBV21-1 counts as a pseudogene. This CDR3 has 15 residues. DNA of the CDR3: TGTGCCAGCAGCAAAGCAGGACAAGAGAACACTGAAGCTTTCTTT. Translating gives CASSKAGQENTEAFF.

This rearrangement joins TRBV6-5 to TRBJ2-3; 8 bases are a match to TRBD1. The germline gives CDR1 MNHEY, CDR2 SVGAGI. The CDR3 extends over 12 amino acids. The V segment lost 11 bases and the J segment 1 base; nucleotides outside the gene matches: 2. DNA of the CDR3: TGTGCCGTACAGGGGGGCACAGATACGCAGTATTTT. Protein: CAVQGGTDTQYF.

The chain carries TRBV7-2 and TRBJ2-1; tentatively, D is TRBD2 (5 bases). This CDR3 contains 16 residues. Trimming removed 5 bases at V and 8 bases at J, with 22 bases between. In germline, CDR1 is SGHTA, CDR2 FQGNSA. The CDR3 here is CASSPGGFFGFDEQFF. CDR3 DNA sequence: TGTGCCAGCAGCCCCGGAGGTTTTTTCGGTTTCGATGAGCAGTTCTTC.

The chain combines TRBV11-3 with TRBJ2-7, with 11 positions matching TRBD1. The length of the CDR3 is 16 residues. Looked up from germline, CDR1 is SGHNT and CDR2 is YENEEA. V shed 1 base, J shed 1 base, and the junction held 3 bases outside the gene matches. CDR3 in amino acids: CASSLGTGGASYEQYF. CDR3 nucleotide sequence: TGTGCCAGCAGCTTAGGGACAGGGGGCGCGTCCTACGAGCAGTACTTC. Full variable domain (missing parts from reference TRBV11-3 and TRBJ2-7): EAGVVQSPRYKIIEKKQPVAFWCNPISGHNTLYWYLQNLGQGPELLIRYENEEAVDDSQLPKDRFSAERLKGVDSTLKIQPAELGDSAVYLCASSLGTGGASYEQYFGPGTRLTVT.

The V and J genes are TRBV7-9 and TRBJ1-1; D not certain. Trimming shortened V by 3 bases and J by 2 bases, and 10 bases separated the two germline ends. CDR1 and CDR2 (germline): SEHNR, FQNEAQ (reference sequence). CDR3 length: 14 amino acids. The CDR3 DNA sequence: TGTGCCAGCAGCTTTCGTAGCCCCAACACTGAAGCTTTCTTT. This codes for CASSFRSPNTEAFF.

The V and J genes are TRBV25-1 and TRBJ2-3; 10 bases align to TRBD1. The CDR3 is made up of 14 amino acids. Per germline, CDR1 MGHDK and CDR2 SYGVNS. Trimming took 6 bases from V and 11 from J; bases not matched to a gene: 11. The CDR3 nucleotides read TGTGCCAGCAGCCGGAAATTGGGACAGGGGATGCAGTATTTT. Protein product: CASSRKLGQGMQYF.

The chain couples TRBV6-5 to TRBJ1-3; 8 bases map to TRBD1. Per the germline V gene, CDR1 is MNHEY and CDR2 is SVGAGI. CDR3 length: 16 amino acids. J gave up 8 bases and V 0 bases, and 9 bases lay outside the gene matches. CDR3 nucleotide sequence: TGTGCCAGCAGTTACTCGCCAGGACAGGGCCAAGACACCATATATTTT. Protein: CASSYSPGQGQDTIYF.

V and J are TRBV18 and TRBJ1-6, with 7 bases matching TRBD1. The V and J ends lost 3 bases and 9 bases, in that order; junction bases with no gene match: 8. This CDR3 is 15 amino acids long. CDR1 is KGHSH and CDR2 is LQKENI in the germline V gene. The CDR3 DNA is TGTGCCAGCTCACCCCGAGAGGACAGGATTTCACCCCTCCACTTT. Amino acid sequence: CASSPREDRISPLHF.